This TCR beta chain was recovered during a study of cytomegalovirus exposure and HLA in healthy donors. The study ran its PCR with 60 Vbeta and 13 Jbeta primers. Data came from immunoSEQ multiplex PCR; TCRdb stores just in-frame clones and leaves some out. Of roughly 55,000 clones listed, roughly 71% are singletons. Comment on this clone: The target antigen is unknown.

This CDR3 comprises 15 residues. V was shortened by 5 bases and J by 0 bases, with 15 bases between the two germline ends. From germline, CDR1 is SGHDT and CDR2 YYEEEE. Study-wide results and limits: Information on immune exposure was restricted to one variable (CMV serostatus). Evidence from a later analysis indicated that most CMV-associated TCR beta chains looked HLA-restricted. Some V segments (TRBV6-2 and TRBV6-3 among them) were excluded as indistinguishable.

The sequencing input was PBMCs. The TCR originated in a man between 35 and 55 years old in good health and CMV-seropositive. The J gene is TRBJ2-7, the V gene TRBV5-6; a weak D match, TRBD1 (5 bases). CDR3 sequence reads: CASSSQGHGSYEQYF. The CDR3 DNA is TGTGCCAGCAGTTCTCAAGGACACGGCTCCTACGAGCAGTACTTC.